This entry lists 30 T cell receptor beta chains sequenced from one sample in a study of human T cells and chemical hapten exposure. TCRdb redid the calling of the RACE reads with MiXCR, one entry per CDR3 protein. The data contain over 100,000 distinct CDR3 sequences, roughly a tenth of them singletons. Time point in this sample: patch test 2, 6 weeks after DPC sensitization. The treatment here: therapeutic diphenylcyclopropenone sensitization with weekly scalp DPC. The material was whole blood, obtained in connection with sensitization to the hapten diphenylcyclopropenone (DPC). All receptors derive from a middle-aged woman with alopecia areata. Some clones in this sample may be carry-over from other donors' samples.

This clonotype came up a few times. This chain joins TRBV11-3 and TRBJ2-1; the D gene is possibly TRBD2 (5 bases). V was pared by 5 bases and J by 8 bases, with 10 bases between. The CDR3 is 12 amino acids. Germline values: CDR1 SGHNT, CDR2 YENEEA. The CDR3 coding sequence is TGTGCCAGCAGCCTGGACTCCGATGAGCAGTTCTTC. It is translated as CASSLDSDEQFF.

Ten or more counts support this clonotype. This rearrangement joins TRBV4-2 to TRBJ2-5; 7 nucleotides align to TRBD2. This CDR3 has 18 residues. With 1 base clipped from V and 8 bases from J, the junction kept 19 bases outside the gene matches. CDR1 is LGHNA, CDR2 YNFKEQ, per germline. In DNA, the CDR3 is TGTGCCAGCAGCCAAGCTGCGCTAGCGGACGGAGGAGGTCGAACCCAGTACTTC. It codes for CASSQAALADGGGRTQYF.

At least ten counts were recorded for this clonotype. The rearrangement uses TRBV7-9 and TRBJ2-3; TRBD1 might be the D (5 bases). Trimming cost V 3 bases and J 5 bases, with 12 bases left between them. The germline CDR1 and CDR2 sequences are SEHNR and FQNEAQ (reference sequence). CDR3 length equals 14 residues. The CDR3: CASSFLRGLDTQYF. CDR3 coding DNA: TGTGCCAGCAGCTTCCTAAGGGGTCTAGATACGCAGTATTTT.

This clonotype occurred many times. This chain uses TRBV7-6 with TRBJ2-7; the D is unclear. Germline lookup yields CDR1 SGHVS and CDR2 FNYEAQ. This CDR3 is 13 amino acids long. Trimming took off 0 bases at V and 3 bases at J, with 6 bases between the two ends. The CDR3 nucleotides are TGTGCCAGCAGCTTAGCGGTGGGCTACGAGCAGTACTTC. Translated, it gives CASSLAVGYEQYF.

This clonotype was seen ten or more times. The chain is built from TRBV7-8 and TRBJ1-2; D not resolved. V dropped 4 bases and J dropped 8 bases, with 14 bases sitting between them. Germline CDR1 is SGHVS and CDR2 is FQNEAQ. CDR3 size: 13 residues. The CDR3 loop is CASSSLGPRGYTF. The CDR3 bases are TGTGCCAGCAGCTCCCTAGGGCCGCGCGGCTACACCTTC.

In this sample, this clonotype turned up many times. The chain recombines TRBV7-6 with TRBJ2-1, with D unclear. Germline assignment: CDR1 SGHVS and CDR2 FNYEAQ. The V gene lost 2 bases and the J gene lost 0 bases, with 14 bases spanning the gap. This CDR3 is built from 17 residues. CDR3: CASSLFPPRSSYNEQFF. The CDR3 nucleotides read TGTGCCAGCAGCTTATTTCCACCCAGGAGCTCCTACAATGAGCAGTTCTTC.

In this sample, this clonotype turned up many times. The chain couples TRBV6-5 to TRBJ1-1; a weak D match, TRBD1 (5 bases). The CDR3 extends over 14 amino acids. CDR1 and CDR2 (germline): MNHEY, SVGAGI. Trimming left V 7 bases short and J 0 bases short, with 12 bases between. CDR3 sequence reads: CASTGTGLNTEAFF. The DNA for the CDR3 is TGTGCCAGCACCGGAACGGGGCTGAACACTGAAGCTTTCTTT.

This chain joins TRBV20-1 and TRBJ1-6; tentatively, D is TRBD1 (5 bases). Trimming shortened V by 3 bases and J by 10 bases, and 16 bases separated the two germline ends. The CDR3 has 14 amino acids. The germline V gene has CDR1 DFQATT and CDR2 SNEGSKA (reference sequence). The DNA for the CDR3 is TGCAGTGCTAGGAGCGTCGGGGGAAGCTCACCCCTCCACTTT. It translates to CSARSVGGSSPLHF.

Many counts were recorded for this clonotype. This sequence joins TRBV6-5 and TRBJ2-1; the match to TRBD2 covers 13 bases. Germline loops: CDR1 MNHEY, CDR2 SVGAGI. Unmatched junction bases numbered 8, after V lost 6 bases and J lost 9 bases. The length of the CDR3 is 15 residues. The CDR3 DNA follows: TGTGCCAGCAGACCTACTAGCGGGGGGGCCAGTGAGCAGTTCTTC. This gives the protein CASRPTSGGASEQFF.

The chain recombines TRBV4-1 with TRBJ1-1, with a tentative D call TRBD1 (5 bases). V dropped 2 bases and J dropped 1 base, with 14 bases sitting between them. Germline CDR1 reads MGHRA; CDR2 reads YSYEKL. CDR3 length: 16 amino acids. This CDR3 reads CASSQPWTNPNTEAFF. The CDR3 region has the DNA TGCGCCAGCAGCCAACCGTGGACAAATCCGAACACTGAAGCTTTCTTT.

This clonotype has ten or more counts. The chain links TRBV6-6 to TRBJ2-7; D is ambiguous. Looked up from germline, CDR1 is MNHNY and CDR2 is SVGAGI (reference sequence). The CDR3 has 13 residues. The ends were cut back, 2 bases at V and 4 bases at J, with 9 bases in the middle. CDR3 loop: CASSYAGPYEQYF. CDR3 bases: TGTGCCAGCAGTTACGCCGGGCCGTACGAGCAGTACTTC.

At least ten counts were recorded for this clonotype. This chain links TRBV7-2 with TRBJ2-1; TRBD2 aligns across 12 bases. The junction had 6 bases not matched to a gene; V was cut back by 0 bases and J by 0 bases. Germline loops: CDR1 SGHTA, CDR2 FQGNSA. This CDR3 is built from 19 residues. As DNA, the CDR3 is TGTGCCAGCAGCTTAGCTGGGACTAGCGGGCTTATCTCCTACAATGAGCAGTTCTTC. The encoded protein is CASSLAGTSGLISYNEQFF.

Ten or more counts support this clonotype. The J gene is TRBJ2-4, the V gene TRBV4-3; 8 bases agree with TRBD2. This CDR3 spans 19 amino acids. CDR1 and CDR2 from the germline V gene are LGHNA and YSLEER. The J segment lost 3 bases and the V segment lost 0 bases, leaving 13 bases of the junction unmatched. CDR3 sequence: CASSQDRDGGGSYKNIQYF. The CDR3 nucleotides read TGCGCCAGCAGCCAAGATAGGGACGGCGGGGGGTCCTACAAAAACATTCAGTACTTC.

This clonotype has a handful of counts. The chain has TRBV6-2 or TRBV6-3 and TRBJ2-5; D might be TRBD2 (7 bases). Trimming took off 1 base at V and 2 bases at J, with 11 bases between the two ends. Germline lookup yields CDR1 MNHEY and CDR2 SVGEGT. The length of the CDR3 is 15 residues. CDR3 DNA sequence: TGTGCCAGCAGTTACTTGGCGGGGGCTCAAGAGACCCAGTACTTC. Residues: CASSYLAGAQETQYF.

This clonotype was detected only a few times. J is TRBJ1-5 and V is TRBV6-6, with D maybe TRBD1 (5 bases). This CDR3 has 15 residues. Germline V lookup: CDR1 MNHNY, CDR2 SVGAGI (reference sequence). V was pared by 3 bases and J by 1 base, with 10 bases between. CDR3 DNA sequence: TGTGCCAGCAGTTATGGGACGGGGAGCAATCAGCCCCAGCATTTT. It codes for CASSYGTGSNQPQHF.

This chain connects TRBV12-3 or TRBV12-4 to TRBJ2-3, with 11 bases identical to TRBD2. The ends lost 6 bases at V and 5 bases at J; junction bases unmatched: 4. This CDR3 spans 14 amino acids. CDR3 sequence (DNA): TGTGCCAGCAGGCTGACTAGCGGGGAAGATACGCAGTATTTT. This codes for CASRLTSGEDTQYF.

This rearrangement joins TRBV19 to TRBJ2-2, with D possibly TRBD2 on 5 matching bases. V shed 5 bases and J shed 0 bases, with 13 bases lying between them. The germline V gene encodes CDR1 LNHDA and CDR2 SQIVND (reference sequence). This CDR3 is 16 amino acids long. Here the CDR3 reads CASSPLGVANTGELFF. Here the CDR3 DNA reads TGTGCCAGTAGTCCTCTCGGGGTGGCGAACACCGGGGAGCTGTTTTTT.

There are a few counts of this clonotype. The chain carries TRBV4-2 and TRBJ2-1; D is uncertain. Germline V gene sequence: CDR1 LGHNA, CDR2 YNFKEQ. The CDR3 consists of 16 residues. V was shortened by 0 bases and J by 0 bases, with 9 bases between the two germline ends. CDR3 loop: CASSQEAGSSYNEQFF. CDR3 in DNA: TGTGCCAGCAGCCAAGAGGCAGGCAGCTCCTACAATGAGCAGTTCTTC.

There are many counts of this clonotype. This rearrangement joins TRBV19 to TRBJ2-5, with a tentative D call TRBD2 (6 bases). Germline CDR1 and CDR2: LNHDA and SQIVND (reference sequence). The CDR3 is 14 amino acids. Trimming shortened V by 1 base and J by 0 bases, and 6 bases separated the two germline ends. The CDR3 here is CASSIGTNQETQYF. In nucleotides, the CDR3 is TGTGCCAGTAGTATAGGGACTAACCAAGAGACCCAGTACTTC. The full variable domain, with the rest looked up from reference TRBV19 and TRBJ2-5, is DGGITQSPKYLFRKEGQNVTLSCEQNLNHDAMYWYRQDPGQGLRLIYYSQIVNDFQKGDIAEGYSVSREKKESFPLTVTSAQKNPTAFYLCASSIGTNQETQYFGPGTRLLVL.

This clonotype was found a few times. J is TRBJ2-3 and V is TRBV11-2; D is perhaps TRBD2 (5 bases). Germline V gene sequence: CDR1 SGHAT, CDR2 FQNNGV. CDR3 length: 16 residues. Trimming shortened V by 5 bases and J by 2 bases, and 17 bases separated the two germline ends. This chain's CDR3 is CASSPSGSRYTDTQYF. In DNA, the CDR3 is TGTGCCAGCAGCCCGTCGGGGTCGAGGTACACAGATACGCAGTATTTT.

The chain combines TRBV5-1 with TRBJ1-2, with D possibly matching TRBD1 (5 bases). V shed 4 bases and J shed 4 bases, with 11 bases lying between them. The germline CDR1 and CDR2 sequences are SGHRS and YFSETQ. There are 13 residues in the CDR3. In nucleotides, the CDR3 is TGCGCCAGCAGCCGGGACGGAGCCTATGGCTACACCTTC. Translation gives CASSRDGAYGYTF. The full variable domain, in which reference TRBV5-1 and TRBJ1-2 provide the parts outside the CDR3, is KAGVTQTPRYLIKTRGQQVTLSCSPISGHRSVSWYQQTPGQGLQFLFEYFSETQRNKGNFPGRFSGRQFSNSRSEMNVSTLELGDSALYLCASSRDGAYGYTFGSGTRLTVV.

The chain uses TRBV29-1 and TRBJ1-1; D unclear. The CDR3 loop spans 12 amino acids. Looked up from germline, CDR1 is SQVTM and CDR2 is ANQGSEA. V was clipped by 5 bases and J by 2 bases, with 9 bases between them. In nucleotides, the CDR3 is TGCAGCGTTCGCCGGGGAAACACTGAAGCTTTCTTT. It is translated as CSVRRGNTEAFF.

V and J are TRBV10-3 and TRBJ1-5; 9 positions match TRBD1. The V segment lost 0 bases and the J segment 10 bases; nucleotides outside the gene matches: 1. Germline CDR1 and CDR2: ENHRY and SYGVKD. This CDR3 spans 13 amino acids. CDR3 protein: CAISESTGGPQHF. CDR3 bases: TGTGCCATCAGTGAGTCGACAGGGGGACCCCAGCATTTT.

The V gene is TRBV6-2 or TRBV6-3, the J gene TRBJ2-4, with D possibly matching TRBD2 (5 bases). CDR3 length: 19 residues. V was trimmed by 0 bases and J by 1 base, leaving 19 bases between them. CDR1 and CDR2 from the germline V gene are MNHEY and SVGEGT. The CDR3 DNA sequence: TGTGCCAGCAGTTACTCCGGGCTTACTAGTGAAATCGCCAAAAACATTCAGTACTTC. Translated, it gives CASSYSGLTSEIAKNIQYF.

This sequence joins TRBV7-8 and TRBJ2-1, with 7 bases aligning to TRBD1. V dropped 5 bases and J dropped 4; count of bases not matched to a gene: 8. The CDR3 is 15 residues long. Germline-derived CDR1 and CDR2 are SGHVS and FQNEAQ. The DNA for the CDR3 is TGTGCCAGCAGCCCCCGACAGGGCGGATACAATGAGCAGTTCTTC. This sequence encodes CASSPRQGGYNEQFF.

At least ten counts were recorded for this clonotype. The genes are TRBV12-5 and TRBJ1-1, with D maybe TRBD1 (6 bases). Germline V gene lookup returns CDR1 LGHNT and CDR2 FRNRAP. The CDR3 is made up of 15 amino acids. Trimming cost V 2 bases and J 2 bases, with 12 bases left between them. The CDR3 region has the DNA TGTGCTAGTGGTTTGATCGGGACATTCAACACTGAAGCTTTCTTT. Its protein is CASGLIGTFNTEAFF. The full variable domain, completed using reference TRBV12-5 and TRBJ1-1, is DARVTQTPRHKVTEMGQEVTMRCQPILGHNTVFWYRQTMMQGLELLAYFRNRAPLDDSGMPKDRFSAEMPDATLATLKIQPSEPRDSAVYFCASGLIGTFNTEAFFGQGTRLTVV.

The table lists this clonotype with a few counts. The chain combines TRBV7-2 with TRBJ2-7, with TRBD1 as a possible D gene (6 bases). The V end lost 3 bases, the J end lost 5 bases, and 14 bases lay between the germline ends. This CDR3 region has 14 residues. Germline CDR1 and CDR2: SGHTA and FQGNSA. CDR3 sequence (DNA): TGTGCCAGCAGCTTGTCGTGGACAGCCCACGAGCAGTACTTC. Protein product: CASSLSWTAHEQYF. The full variable domain, in which reference TRBV7-2 and TRBJ2-7 provide the parts outside the CDR3, is GAGVSQSPSNKVTEKGKDVELRCDPISGHTALYWYRQSLGQGLEFLIYFQGNSAPDKSGLPSDRFSAERTGGSVSTLTIQRTQQEDSAVYLCASSLSWTAHEQYFGPGTRLTVT.

In this sample, this clonotype turned up a few times. V and J are TRBV4-2 and TRBJ2-5, with TRBD2 matching over 10 bases. The CDR3 length is 22 residues. Germline V CDR1 and CDR2: LGHNA, YNFKEQ. The junction had 24 bases not matched to a gene; V was cut back by 5 bases and J by 0 bases. The CDR3 is CASSDTGERGPWTSGYQETQYF. The CDR3 coding sequence is TGTGCCAGCAGCGACACGGGGGAACGCGGCCCCTGGACTAGCGGCTACCAAGAGACCCAGTACTTC.

This clonotype was observed a handful of times. The chain combines TRBV7-9 with TRBJ1-6; D gene unclear. Looked up from germline, CDR1 is SEHNR and CDR2 is FQNEAQ (reference sequence). This CDR3 is 14 amino acids long. Trimming stripped 2 bases from V and 5 bases from J, with 7 bases between. The chain's CDR3 is CASSLTRDNSPLHF. In nucleotides, the CDR3 is TGTGCCAGCAGCTTAACAAGAGATAATTCACCCCTCCACTTT.

The table lists this clonotype with many counts. The rearrangement uses TRBV4-3 and TRBJ1-3; 8 bases are a match to TRBD1. CDR3 length equals 15 residues. J was trimmed by 2 bases and V by 5 bases; bases with no gene match: 5. Germline V gene data show CDR1 as LGHNA and CDR2 as YSLEER. DNA for the CDR3: TGCGCCAGCAGCGCCACACAGGGGGCTGGAAACACCATATATTTT. It yields the protein CASSATQGAGNTIYF.